This passage covers 23 T cell receptor beta chains from one sample sequenced in a study of radiotherapy plus CTLA-4 blockade in lung cancer. The assay was immunoSEQ multiplex PCR, and TCRdb's table has in-frame clones only and misses some. The top ten clones hold 35% to 50% of a sample with tens of thousands of clones, around 87% of them seen once. Material: peripheral blood, obtained from a patient treated with radiotherapy plus ipilimumab. These receptors all stem from a human donor with non-small cell lung cancer that progressed on radiotherapy plus ipilimumab.

This chain connects TRBV4-1 to TRBJ2-2; weak D call: TRBD2 (6 bases). The CDR3 is 16 residues long. The V gene lost 6 bases and the J gene lost 3 bases, with 17 bases spanning the gap. Germline values: CDR1 MGHRA, CDR2 YSYEKL. The DNA for the CDR3 is TGCGCCAGCAGGTCAAGCGGTTGGGGGGACACCGGGGAGCTGTTTTTT. It is translated as CASRSSGWGDTGELFF.

The gene calls are TRBV27 and TRBJ2-1; 10 nucleotides agree with TRBD2. Germline CDR1 is MNHEY and CDR2 is SMNVEV (reference sequence). V lost 7 bases to trimming and J lost 2 bases; unmatched junction nucleotides: 5. The CDR3 length is 15 residues. CDR3 amino acids: CASNLSGRPYNEQFF. The CDR3, as DNA: TGTGCCAGCAACCTTAGCGGGAGGCCCTACAATGAGCAGTTCTTC.

V is TRBV28 and J is TRBJ2-2, with 11 bases lining up with TRBD2. Germline CDR1 and CDR2: MDHEN and SYDVKM. The CDR3 has 15 amino acids. The ends lost 5 bases at V and 4 bases at J; junction bases unmatched: 3. The DNA for the CDR3 is TGTGCCAGCAGTCTAGCGGGAGGAGGCACCGGGGAGCTGTTTTTT. This encodes CASSLAGGGTGELFF.

This chain joins TRBV7-3 and TRBJ2-7; perhaps TRBD1 as D (5 bases). In germline, CDR1 is SGHTA, CDR2 FQGTGA. Trimming cost V 5 bases and J 2 bases, with 16 bases left between them. The CDR3 spans 15 residues. CDR3 loop: CASSPSPDRTYEQYF. In DNA, the CDR3 is TGTGCCAGCAGCCCTTCGCCAGACAGAACCTACGAGCAGTACTTC.

This clone was observed once. V gene TRBV7-9 combines with J gene TRBJ2-2; D remains ambiguous. The germline CDR1 and CDR2 sequences are SEHNR and FQNEAQ (reference sequence). Trimming pared 1 base from V and 4 bases from J, leaving 19 bases between. This CDR3 spans 18 amino acids. Here the CDR3 reads CASSLGSARIVTTGELFF. For the CDR3, the DNA is TGTGCCAGCAGCTTAGGTTCTGCCAGGATAGTCACCACCGGGGAGCTGTTTTTT.

The chain uses TRBV21-1 and TRBJ2-7; the D call of TRBD2 is as the table states it, not checked on the DNA. TRBV21-1 is a pseudogene locus. The CDR3 runs 17 residues. This chain's CDR3 is CASSTLTSGRRFREQYV. CDR3 in DNA: TGTGCCAGCAGCACATTGACTAGCGGGAGGCGTTTTCGCGAGCAGTACGTC.

Here the CDR3 reads CASSLRQAANTEAFF. The DNA for the CDR3 is TGTGCCAGCAGCTTAAGGCAGGCGGCGAACACTGAAGCTTTCTTT. The gene calls are TRBV7-9 and TRBJ1-1; D gene ambiguous. The germline V gene encodes CDR1 SEHNR and CDR2 FQNEAQ (reference sequence). The ends were cut back, 2 bases at V and 1 base at J, with 11 bases in the middle. The length of the CDR3 is 15 residues.

V gene TRBV28 combines with J gene TRBJ1-5, with TRBD1 matching over 9 bases. Germline CDR1 MDHEN, CDR2 SYDVKM. The CDR3 is 17 amino acids. V dropped 4 bases and J dropped 7; count of bases not matched to a gene: 14. The CDR3 DNA is TGTGCCAGCAGTTCCCGGACAGGGGAGGGAATAAACCAGCCCCAGCATTTT. This sequence encodes CASSSRTGEGINQPQHF.

This chain connects TRBV30 to TRBJ1-2; D may be TRBD1 (5 bases). The CDR3 is made up of 14 amino acids. Germline values: CDR1 GTSNPN, CDR2 SVGIG (reference sequence). V gave up 3 bases and J gave up 8 bases, with 19 bases separating them. The CDR3 DNA reads TGTGCCTGGAGCCAATCCGGGGCCCCCCGGGGCTACACCTTC. Encoded protein: CAWSQSGAPRGYTF.

This clone was seen more than once but under ten times. V is TRBV7-8 and J is TRBJ2-3, with 7 bases fitting TRBD2. The germline V gene encodes CDR1 SGHVS and CDR2 FQNEAQ. With 1 base clipped from V and 5 bases from J, the junction kept 12 bases outside the gene matches. The CDR3 loop spans 17 amino acids. The CDR3 nucleotides read TGTGCCAGCAGCTTAGATCGGGCTAGCGGAGGGGTAGATACGCAGTATTTT. It translates to CASSLDRASGGVDTQYF.

The rearrangement joins TRBV7-3 to TRBJ2-7; 9 nucleotides align to TRBD2. J gave up 1 base and V 5 bases, and 3 bases lay outside the gene matches. CDR3 size: 14 residues. Germline CDR1 is SGHTA and CDR2 is FQGTGA. CDR3 nucleotides: TGTGCCAGCAGCCCCACTAGCGGGTCCTACGAGCAGTACTTC. Its translation is CASSPTSGSYEQYF.

This clone was seen a few times. The rearrangement uses TRBV6-6 and TRBJ1-5; TRBD1 aligns across 7 bases. Germline CDR1 is MNHNY and CDR2 is SVGAGI (reference sequence). The CDR3 is made up of 16 amino acids. After removal of 6 bases from V and 3 bases from J, the junction contained 11 bases not matched to a gene. The CDR3 DNA reads TGTGCCAGCAGGCAAGGACGGGACAGCCACAATCAGCCCCAGCATTTT. Translated: CASRQGRDSHNQPQHF.

The genes are TRBV4-2 and TRBJ2-5; TRBD2 matches 7 bases. Judging by the DNA end, TRBJ2-7 fits better; the J call may be wrong. Germline assignment: CDR1 LGHNA and CDR2 YNFKEQ. The CDR3 is 15 residues long. The CDR3 bases are TGTGCCAGCAGCCAACAATCTAGCGGCTACTACGAGCAGTACTTC. As protein: CASSQQSSGYYEQYF.

The V call is TRBV28, the J call TRBJ1-1; D call uncertain. The CDR3 consists of 11 residues. V was pared by 1 base and J by 11 bases, with 8 bases between. Per germline, CDR1 MDHEN and CDR2 SYDVKM. CDR3 nucleotide sequence: TGTGCCAGCAGTTTATCGACGGGGGCTTTCTTT. Its protein product is CASSLSTGAFF.

The rearrangement links TRBV27 to TRBJ2-7; unclear D gene. In germline, CDR1 is MNHEY, CDR2 SMNVEV (reference sequence). The CDR3 spans 13 residues. Trimming took off 2 bases at V and 5 bases at J, with 10 bases between the two ends. CDR3 DNA sequence: TGTGCCAGCAGTTTAACAGCCAAGGACGAGCAGTACTTC. Protein: CASSLTAKDEQYF.

This chain uses TRBV7-9 with TRBJ1-1; D unresolved. The CDR3 is 15 residues long. Germline CDR1 reads SEHNR; CDR2 reads FQNEAQ (reference sequence). V was cut by 4 bases and J by 3 bases, with 15 bases left in between. CDR3 residues: CASSWLGSRHTEAFF. DNA of the CDR3: TGTGCCAGCAGCTGGCTTGGGAGCCGTCACACTGAAGCTTTCTTT.

The CDR3 region is CSVGAHNPYNEQFF. The CDR3 DNA is TGCAGCGTTGGCGCGCACAACCCCTACAATGAGCAGTTCTTC. V gene TRBV29-1 combines with J gene TRBJ2-1; D gene ambiguous. Trimming pared 4 bases from V and 2 bases from J, leaving 12 bases between. The CDR3 runs 14 residues. Germline V gene sequence: CDR1 SQVTM, CDR2 ANQGSEA.

Comment on this clone: Other DNA sequences within the sample encode an identical CDR3. This rearrangement joins TRBV4-1 to TRBJ2-3; D is undetermined. Germline V gene lookup returns CDR1 MGHRA and CDR2 YSYEKL. The CDR3 totals 12 residues. V lost 4 bases to trimming and J lost 2 bases, with 4 bases between them. The CDR3, as DNA: TGCGCCAGCAGCCCACCCACAGATACGCAGTATTTT. Encoded protein: CASSPPTDTQYF.

The chain employs TRBV6-4 and TRBJ2-3; 8 nucleotides match TRBD2. Trimming cost V 8 bases and J 3 bases; bases outside gene matches: 10. Germline-derived CDR1 and CDR2 are MRHNA and SNTAGT. CDR3 length: 15 amino acids. DNA of the CDR3: TGTGCCAGCGGAAGGACTAGCCGCGCTACAGATACGCAGTATTTT. Protein product: CASGRTSRATDTQYF.

The chain uses TRBV6-6 and TRBJ2-7; D unclear. V dropped 7 bases and J dropped 4 bases, with 14 bases sitting between them. In germline, CDR1 is MNHNY, CDR2 SVGAGI (reference sequence). The CDR3 is made up of 13 amino acids. CDR3 region: CASNQAQGYEQYV. The CDR3 DNA follows: TGTGCCAGCAATCAGGCTCAAGGGTACGAGCAGTACGTC.

This rearrangement joins TRBV5-1 to TRBJ2-1, with D tentatively TRBD2 (5 bases). There are 16 residues in the CDR3. Trimming shortened V by 5 bases and J by 6 bases, and 21 bases separated the two germline ends. CDR1 and CDR2 (germline): SGHRS, YFSETQ. CDR3 bases: TGCGCCAGCAGTTCCCTCGGGGTTGTGGATGGCAATGAGCAGTTCTTC. Translated: CASSSLGVVDGNEQFF.

This sequence joins TRBV28 and TRBJ2-2, with TRBD2 identical over 8 bases. The CDR3 totals 14 residues. The V and J ends lost 6 bases and 3 bases, in that order; junction bases with no gene match: 3. Germline V gene sequence: CDR1 MDHEN, CDR2 SYDVKM. Written as DNA, the CDR3 is TGTGCCAGCAGCGGACTAGCTGACACCGGGGAGCTGTTTTTT. Its protein is CASSGLADTGELFF.

V and J are TRBV6-1 and TRBJ2-3; TRBD1 is a possible D gene (5 bases). The germline V gene encodes CDR1 MNHNS and CDR2 SASEGT. The CDR3 runs to 11 residues. V was pared by 5 bases and J by 8 bases, with 8 bases between. This CDR3 reads CASSQGVTQYF. DNA of the CDR3: TGTGCCAGCAGTCAGGGTGTTACGCAGTATTTT.